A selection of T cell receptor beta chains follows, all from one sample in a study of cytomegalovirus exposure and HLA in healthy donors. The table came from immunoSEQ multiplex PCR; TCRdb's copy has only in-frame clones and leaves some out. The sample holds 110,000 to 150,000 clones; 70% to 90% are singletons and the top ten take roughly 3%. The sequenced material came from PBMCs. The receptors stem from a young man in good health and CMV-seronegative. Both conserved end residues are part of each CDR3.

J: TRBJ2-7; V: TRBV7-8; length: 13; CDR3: CASSWTGIYEQYF
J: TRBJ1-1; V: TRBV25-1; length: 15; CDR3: CASSASRTGNTEAFF
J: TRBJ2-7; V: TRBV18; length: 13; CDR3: CASSPGSGVEQYF
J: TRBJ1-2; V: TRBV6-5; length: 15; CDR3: CASSYFEAGIAGYTF
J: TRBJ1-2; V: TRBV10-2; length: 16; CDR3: CASSEFLVDRKEGYTF
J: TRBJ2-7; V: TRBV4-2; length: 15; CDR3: CASSQGQPGLFEQYF
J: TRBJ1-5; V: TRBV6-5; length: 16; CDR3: CASSSYEVGFGQPQHF
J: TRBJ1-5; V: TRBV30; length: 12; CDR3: CSTGQPFGPQHF
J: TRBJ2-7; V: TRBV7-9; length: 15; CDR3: CASSAGTGTSYEQYF
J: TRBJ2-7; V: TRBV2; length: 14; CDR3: CASRRSAEHYEQYF
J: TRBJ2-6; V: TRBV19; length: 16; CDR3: CASRDRLNSGANVLTF
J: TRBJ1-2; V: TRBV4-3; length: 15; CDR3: CASSQVGTGIYGYTF
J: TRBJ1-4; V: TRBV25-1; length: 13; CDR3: CASRGQRNEKLFF
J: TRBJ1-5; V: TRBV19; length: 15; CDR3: CASSLASGGNQPQHF
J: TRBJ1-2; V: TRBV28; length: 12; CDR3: CASSLSGGGYTF
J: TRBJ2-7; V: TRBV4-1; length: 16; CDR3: CASSQATSGGAYEQYF
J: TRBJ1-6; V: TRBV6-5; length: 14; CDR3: CASSKTDYNSPLHF
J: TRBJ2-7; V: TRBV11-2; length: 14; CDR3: CASTPLRGSYEQYF
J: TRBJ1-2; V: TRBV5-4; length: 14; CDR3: CASSFDRGEYGYTF
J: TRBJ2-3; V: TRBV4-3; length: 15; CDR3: CASSQRALPGDTQCF
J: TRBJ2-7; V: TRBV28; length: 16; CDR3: CASSSGQGGPGYEQYF
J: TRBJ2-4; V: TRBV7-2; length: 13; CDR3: CASSQGQSNIQYF
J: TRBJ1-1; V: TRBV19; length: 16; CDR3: CASSHTTGALNTEAFF
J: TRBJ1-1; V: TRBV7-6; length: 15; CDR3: CASSLAYQRRTEAFF
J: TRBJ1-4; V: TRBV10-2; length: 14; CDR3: CASSESGTGGKLFF
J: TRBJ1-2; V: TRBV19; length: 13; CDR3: CASSIGGNYGYTF
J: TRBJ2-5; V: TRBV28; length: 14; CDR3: CASSFGGARETQYF
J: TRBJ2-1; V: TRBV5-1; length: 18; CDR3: CASSLARVRTGGGDEQFF
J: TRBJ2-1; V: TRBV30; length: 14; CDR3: CAWSGWESFNEQFF
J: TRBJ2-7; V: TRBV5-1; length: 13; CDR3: CASSAQQGYEQYF
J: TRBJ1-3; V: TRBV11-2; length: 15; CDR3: CASSFRQVSGNTIYF
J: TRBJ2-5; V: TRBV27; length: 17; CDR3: CASSLTAGSWGGETQYF
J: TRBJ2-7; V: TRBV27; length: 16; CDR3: CASSLGDRGLSYEQYF
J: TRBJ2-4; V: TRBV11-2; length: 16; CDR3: CASSLIAAGAKNIQYF
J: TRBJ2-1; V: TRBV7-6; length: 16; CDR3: CASSFEQGGAYNEQFF
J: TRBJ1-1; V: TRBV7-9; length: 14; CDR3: CASSFEARSTEAFF
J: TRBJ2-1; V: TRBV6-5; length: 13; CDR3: CASSGGSGNEQFF
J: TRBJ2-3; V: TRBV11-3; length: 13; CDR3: CASSLVRGRTQYF
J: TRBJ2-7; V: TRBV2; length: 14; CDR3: CASRGQGWAYEQYF
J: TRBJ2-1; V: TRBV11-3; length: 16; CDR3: CASSLVAGGTYNEQFF
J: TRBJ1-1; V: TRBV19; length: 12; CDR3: CASTSGGSEAFF
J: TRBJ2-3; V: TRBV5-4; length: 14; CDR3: CASSSGQGTDTQYF
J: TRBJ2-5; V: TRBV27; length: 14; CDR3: CASSPHRIGETQYF
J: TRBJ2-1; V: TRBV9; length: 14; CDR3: CASNLAGGRNEQFF
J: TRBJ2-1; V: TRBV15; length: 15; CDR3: CATSRDVTEGNEQFF
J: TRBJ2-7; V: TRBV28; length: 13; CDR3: CASQTSGAYEQYF
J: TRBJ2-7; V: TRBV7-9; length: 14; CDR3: CASSQGGAIEEQYF
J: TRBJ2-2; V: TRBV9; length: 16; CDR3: CASSVGRAGVTGELFF
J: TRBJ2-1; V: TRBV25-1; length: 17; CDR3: CASSESFLAGSFDEQFF
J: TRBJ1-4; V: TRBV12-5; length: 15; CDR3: CASGKRAATNEKLFF
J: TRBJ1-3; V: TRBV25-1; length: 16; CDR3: CASSESGGASGNTIYF
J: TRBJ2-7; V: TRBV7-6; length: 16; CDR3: CASSWAPGLEGYEQYF
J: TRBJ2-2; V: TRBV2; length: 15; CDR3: CASSDDRGNTGELFF